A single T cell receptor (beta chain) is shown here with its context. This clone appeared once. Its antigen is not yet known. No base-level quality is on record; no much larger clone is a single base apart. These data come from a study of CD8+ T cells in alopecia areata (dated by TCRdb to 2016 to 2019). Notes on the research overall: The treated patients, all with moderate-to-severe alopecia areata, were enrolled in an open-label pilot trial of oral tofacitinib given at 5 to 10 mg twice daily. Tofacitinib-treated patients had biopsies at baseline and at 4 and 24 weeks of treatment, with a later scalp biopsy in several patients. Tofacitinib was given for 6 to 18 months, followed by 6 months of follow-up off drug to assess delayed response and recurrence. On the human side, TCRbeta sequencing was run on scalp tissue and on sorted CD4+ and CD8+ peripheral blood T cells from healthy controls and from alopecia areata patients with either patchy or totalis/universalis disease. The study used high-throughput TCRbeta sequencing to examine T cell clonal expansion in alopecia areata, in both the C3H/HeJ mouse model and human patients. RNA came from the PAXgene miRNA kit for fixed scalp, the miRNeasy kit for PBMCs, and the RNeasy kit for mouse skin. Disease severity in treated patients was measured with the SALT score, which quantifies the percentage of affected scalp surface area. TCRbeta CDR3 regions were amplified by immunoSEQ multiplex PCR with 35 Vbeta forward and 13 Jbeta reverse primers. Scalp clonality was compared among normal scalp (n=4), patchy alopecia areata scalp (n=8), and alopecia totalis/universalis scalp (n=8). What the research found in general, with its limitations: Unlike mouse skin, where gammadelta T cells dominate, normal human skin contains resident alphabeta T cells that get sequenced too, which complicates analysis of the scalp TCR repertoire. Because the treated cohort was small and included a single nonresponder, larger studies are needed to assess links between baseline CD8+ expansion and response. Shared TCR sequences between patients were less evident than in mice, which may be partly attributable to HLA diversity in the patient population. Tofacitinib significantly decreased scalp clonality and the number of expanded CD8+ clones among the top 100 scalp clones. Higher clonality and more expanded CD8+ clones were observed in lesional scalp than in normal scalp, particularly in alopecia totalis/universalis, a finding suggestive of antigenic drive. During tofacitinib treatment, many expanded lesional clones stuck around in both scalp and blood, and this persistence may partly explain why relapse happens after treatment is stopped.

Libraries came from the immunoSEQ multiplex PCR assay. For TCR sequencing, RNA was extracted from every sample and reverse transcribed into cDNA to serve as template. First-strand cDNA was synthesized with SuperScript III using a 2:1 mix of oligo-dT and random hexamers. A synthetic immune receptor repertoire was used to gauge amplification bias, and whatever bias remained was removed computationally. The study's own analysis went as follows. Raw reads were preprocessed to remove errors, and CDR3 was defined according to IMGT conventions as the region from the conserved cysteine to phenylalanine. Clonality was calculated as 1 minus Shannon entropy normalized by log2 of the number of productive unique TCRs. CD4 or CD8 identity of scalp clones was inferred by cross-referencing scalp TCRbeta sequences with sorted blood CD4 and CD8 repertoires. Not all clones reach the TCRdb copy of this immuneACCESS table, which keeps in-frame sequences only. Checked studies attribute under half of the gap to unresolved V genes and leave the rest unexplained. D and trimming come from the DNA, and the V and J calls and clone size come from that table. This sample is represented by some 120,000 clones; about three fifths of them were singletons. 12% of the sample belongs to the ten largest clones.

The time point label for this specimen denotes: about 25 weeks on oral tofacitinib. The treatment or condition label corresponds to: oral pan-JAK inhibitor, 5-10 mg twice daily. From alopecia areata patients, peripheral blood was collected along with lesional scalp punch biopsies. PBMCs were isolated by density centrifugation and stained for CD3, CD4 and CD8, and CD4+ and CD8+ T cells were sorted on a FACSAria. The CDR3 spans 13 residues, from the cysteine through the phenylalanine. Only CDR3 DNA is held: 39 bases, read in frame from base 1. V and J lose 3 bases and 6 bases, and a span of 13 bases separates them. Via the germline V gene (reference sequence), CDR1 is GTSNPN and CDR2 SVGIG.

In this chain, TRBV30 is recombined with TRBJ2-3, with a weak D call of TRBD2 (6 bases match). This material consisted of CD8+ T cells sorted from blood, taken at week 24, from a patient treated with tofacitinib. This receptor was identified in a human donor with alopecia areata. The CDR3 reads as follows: CAWSLTSRDTQYF. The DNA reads TGTGCCTGGAGCTTAACTAGCAGGGATACGCAGTATTTT.